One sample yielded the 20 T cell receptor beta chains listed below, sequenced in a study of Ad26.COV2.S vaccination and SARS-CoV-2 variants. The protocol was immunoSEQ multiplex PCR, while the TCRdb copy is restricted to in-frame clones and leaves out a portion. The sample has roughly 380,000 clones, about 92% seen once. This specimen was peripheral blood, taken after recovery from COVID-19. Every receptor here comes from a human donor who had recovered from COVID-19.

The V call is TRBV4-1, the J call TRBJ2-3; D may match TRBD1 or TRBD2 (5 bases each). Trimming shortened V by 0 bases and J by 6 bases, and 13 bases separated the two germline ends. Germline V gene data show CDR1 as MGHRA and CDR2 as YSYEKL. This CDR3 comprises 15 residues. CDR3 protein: CASSQDHPWGDTQYF. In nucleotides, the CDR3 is TGCGCCAGCAGCCAAGATCACCCCTGGGGGGATACGCAGTATTTT.

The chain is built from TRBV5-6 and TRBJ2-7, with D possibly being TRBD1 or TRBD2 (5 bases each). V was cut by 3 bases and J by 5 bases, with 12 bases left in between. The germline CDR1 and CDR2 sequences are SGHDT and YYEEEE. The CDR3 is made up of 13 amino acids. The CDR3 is CASSSDGGNEQYF. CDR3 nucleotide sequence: TGTGCCAGCAGCTCAGATGGGGGTAACGAGCAGTACTTC. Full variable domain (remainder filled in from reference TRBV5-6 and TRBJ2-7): DAGVTQSPTHLIKTRGQQVTLRCSPKSGHDTVSWYQQALGQGPQFIFQYYEEEERQRGNFPDRFSGHQFPNYSSELNVNALLLGDSALYLCASSSDGGNEQYFGPGTRLTVT.

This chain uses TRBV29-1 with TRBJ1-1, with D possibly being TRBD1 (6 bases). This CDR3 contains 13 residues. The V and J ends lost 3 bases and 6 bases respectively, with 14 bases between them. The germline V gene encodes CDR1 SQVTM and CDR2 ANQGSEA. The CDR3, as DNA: TGCAGCGTTGATCGGGGGCTGAGGTCTGAAGCTTTCTTT. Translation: CSVDRGLRSEAFF.

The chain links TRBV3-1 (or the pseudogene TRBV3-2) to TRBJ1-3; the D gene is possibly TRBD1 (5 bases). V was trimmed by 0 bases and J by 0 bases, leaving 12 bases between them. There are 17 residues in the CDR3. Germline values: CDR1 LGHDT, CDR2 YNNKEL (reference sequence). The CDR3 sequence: CASSQDPGMSSGNTIYF. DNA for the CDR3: TGTGCCAGCAGCCAAGACCCAGGGATGAGCTCTGGAAACACCATATATTTT.

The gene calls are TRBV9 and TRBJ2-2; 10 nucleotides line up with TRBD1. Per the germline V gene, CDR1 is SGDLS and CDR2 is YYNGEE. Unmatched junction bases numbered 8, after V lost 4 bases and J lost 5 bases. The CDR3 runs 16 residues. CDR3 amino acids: CASSPLDRGNTGELFF. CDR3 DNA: TGTGCCAGCAGCCCGTTGGACAGGGGGAATACCGGGGAGCTGTTTTTT.

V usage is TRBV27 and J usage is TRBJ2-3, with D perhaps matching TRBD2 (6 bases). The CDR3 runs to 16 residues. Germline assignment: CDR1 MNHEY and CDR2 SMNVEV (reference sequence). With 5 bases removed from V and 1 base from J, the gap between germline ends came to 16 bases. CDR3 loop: CASSVLAARGTDTQYF. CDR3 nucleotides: TGTGCCAGCAGTGTCTTAGCGGCCCGGGGCACAGATACGCAGTATTTT.

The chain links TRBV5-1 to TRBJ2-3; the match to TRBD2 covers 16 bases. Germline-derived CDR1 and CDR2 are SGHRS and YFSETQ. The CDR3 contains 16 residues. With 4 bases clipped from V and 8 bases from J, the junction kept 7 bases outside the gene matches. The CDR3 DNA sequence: TGCGCCAGCAGCGATCCGGGACTAGCGGGGGGGCGTACGCAGTATTTT. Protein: CASSDPGLAGGRTQYF. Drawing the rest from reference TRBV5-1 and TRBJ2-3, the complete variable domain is KAGVTQTPRYLIKTRGQQVTLSCSPISGHRSVSWYQQTPGQGLQFLFEYFSETQRNKGNFPGRFSGRQFSNSRSEMNVSTLELGDSALYLCASSDPGLAGGRTQYFGPGTRLTVL.

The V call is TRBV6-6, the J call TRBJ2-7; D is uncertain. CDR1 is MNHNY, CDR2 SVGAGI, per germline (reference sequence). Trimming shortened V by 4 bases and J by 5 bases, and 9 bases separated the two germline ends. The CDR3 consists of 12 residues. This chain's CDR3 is CASSFATNEQYF. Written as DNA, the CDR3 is TGTGCCAGCAGTTTTGCTACAAACGAGCAGTACTTC.

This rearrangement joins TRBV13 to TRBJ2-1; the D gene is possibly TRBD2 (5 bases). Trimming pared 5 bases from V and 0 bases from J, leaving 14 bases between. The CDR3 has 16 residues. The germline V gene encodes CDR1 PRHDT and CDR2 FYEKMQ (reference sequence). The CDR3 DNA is TGTGCCAGCAGCCCGGAGGTCGTTAGCTCCTACAATGAGCAGTTCTTC. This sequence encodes CASSPEVVSSYNEQFF.

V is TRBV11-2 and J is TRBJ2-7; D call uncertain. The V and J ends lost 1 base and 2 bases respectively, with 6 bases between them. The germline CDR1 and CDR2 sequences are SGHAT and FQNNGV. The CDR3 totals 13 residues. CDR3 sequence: CASSLGAAYEQYF. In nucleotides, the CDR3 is TGTGCCAGCAGCTTAGGGGCGGCCTACGAGCAGTACTTC.

The CDR3 loop is CASSSGGGYEQYF. In DNA form, the CDR3 reads TGTGCCAGCAGCTCTGGGGGGGGCTACGAGCAGTACTTC. The V call is TRBV5-6, the J call TRBJ2-7; 7 nucleotides agree with TRBD2. The germline gives CDR1 SGHDT, CDR2 YYEEEE. V was clipped by 3 bases and J by 3 bases; unmatched bases: 3. The CDR3 runs to 13 residues.

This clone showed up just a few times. DNA for the CDR3: TGTGCCTGTCTTTGGCCCGAGGGGGGGGAGACCCAGTACTTC. Protein sequence: CACLWPEGGETQYF. This chain joins TRBV2 and TRBJ2-5; D is possibly TRBD2 (7 bases). This CDR3 comprises 14 residues. Germline CDR1 and CDR2: SNHLY and FYNNEI. Trimming stripped 11 bases from V and 5 bases from J, with 21 bases between.

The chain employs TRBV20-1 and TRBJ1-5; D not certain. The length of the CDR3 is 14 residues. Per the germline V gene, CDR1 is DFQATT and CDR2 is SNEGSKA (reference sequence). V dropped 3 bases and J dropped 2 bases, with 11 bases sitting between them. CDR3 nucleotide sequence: TGCAGTGCTAGTTGGACCAGAGGCAATCAGCCCCAGCATTTT. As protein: CSASWTRGNQPQHF.

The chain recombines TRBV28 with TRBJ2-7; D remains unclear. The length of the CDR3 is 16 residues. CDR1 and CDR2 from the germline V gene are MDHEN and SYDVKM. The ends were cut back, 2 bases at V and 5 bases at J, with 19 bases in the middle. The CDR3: CASSLTAPGVSNEQYF. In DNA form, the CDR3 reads TGTGCCAGCAGTTTAACCGCCCCCGGTGTGTCCAACGAGCAGTACTTC.

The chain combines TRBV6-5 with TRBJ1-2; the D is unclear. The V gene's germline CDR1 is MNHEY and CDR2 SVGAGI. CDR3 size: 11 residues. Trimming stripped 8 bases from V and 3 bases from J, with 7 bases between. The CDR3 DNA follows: TGTGCCAGCGGGGAGGACTATGGCTACACCTTC. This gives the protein CASGEDYGYTF.

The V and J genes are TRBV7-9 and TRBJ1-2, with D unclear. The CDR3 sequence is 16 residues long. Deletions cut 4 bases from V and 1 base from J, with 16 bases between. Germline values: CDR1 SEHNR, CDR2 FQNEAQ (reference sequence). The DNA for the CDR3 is TGTGCCAGCAGCTCTACGTCCCTGGCAGATAACTATGGCTACACCTTC. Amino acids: CASSSTSLADNYGYTF.

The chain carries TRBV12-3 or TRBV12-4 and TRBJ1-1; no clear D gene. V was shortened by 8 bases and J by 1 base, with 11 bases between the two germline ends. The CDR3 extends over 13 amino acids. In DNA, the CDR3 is TGTGCCAGCGGTCAAAAGCCGAACACTGAAGCTTTCTTT. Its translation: CASGQKPNTEAFF.

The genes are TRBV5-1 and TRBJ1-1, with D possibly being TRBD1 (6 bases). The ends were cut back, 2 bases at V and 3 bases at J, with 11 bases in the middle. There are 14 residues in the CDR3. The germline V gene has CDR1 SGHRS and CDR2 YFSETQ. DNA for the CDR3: TGCGCCAGCAGCTTCAGGGGCCCTGACACTGAAGCTTTCTTT. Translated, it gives CASSFRGPDTEAFF.

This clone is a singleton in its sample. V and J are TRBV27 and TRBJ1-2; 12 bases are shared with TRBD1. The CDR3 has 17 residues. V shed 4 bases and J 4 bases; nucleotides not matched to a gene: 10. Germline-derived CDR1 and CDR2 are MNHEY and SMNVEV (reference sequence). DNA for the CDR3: TGTGCCAGCAGTTCTTCCCGGGACAGGGGGCGCAGCTATGGCTACACCTTC. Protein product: CASSSSRDRGRSYGYTF.

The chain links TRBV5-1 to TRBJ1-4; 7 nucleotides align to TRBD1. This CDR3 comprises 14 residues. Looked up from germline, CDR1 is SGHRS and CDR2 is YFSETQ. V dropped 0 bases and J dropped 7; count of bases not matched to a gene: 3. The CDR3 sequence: CASSLGQGVEKLFF. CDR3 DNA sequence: TGCGCCAGCAGCTTGGGACAGGGAGTTGAAAAACTGTTTTTT.